This paragraph covers one T cell receptor (beta chain) sequence. Its antigen is unknown. This likely comes from a read error, as the CDR3 has no conserved phenylalanine or tryptophan at its end. The DNA is left out, because the CDR3 cannot be placed on it with certainty; the CDR3 is given as TCRdb lists it. The lymph nodes were axillary draining lymph nodes from breast cancer patients. The sample belongs to a study of breast tumors, draining lymph nodes, adjacent tissues. The V gene's germline CDR1 is SQVTM and CDR2 ANQGSEA. The CDR3 is made up of 12 amino acids, end residues included. Study-wide results and caveats: Tumor repertoires ranked between lymph nodes and nontumor tissue in diversity, with V and J gene preferences. Luminal-like breast cancer showed significantly greater tumor-nontumor repertoire similarity than basal-like breast cancer did. The data were judged consistent with most tumor T cells coming from lymph node and expanding in tumor. The lymph node origin of tumor T cells was framed as consistent with a hypothesis, not demonstrated.

Using its own MiXCR run on the multiplex PCR reads, TCRdb lists one record per CDR3 protein. The profile shows tens of thousands of distinct CDR3 sequences, about 27% of them singletons. This TCR was recovered from a female donor with breast cancer. Some clones in this sample may be carry-over from other donors' samples. What was sequenced was axillary lymph node tissue. The rearrangement links TRBV29-1 to TRBJ2-2. CDR3 in amino acids: CSVLWKSGELYS.